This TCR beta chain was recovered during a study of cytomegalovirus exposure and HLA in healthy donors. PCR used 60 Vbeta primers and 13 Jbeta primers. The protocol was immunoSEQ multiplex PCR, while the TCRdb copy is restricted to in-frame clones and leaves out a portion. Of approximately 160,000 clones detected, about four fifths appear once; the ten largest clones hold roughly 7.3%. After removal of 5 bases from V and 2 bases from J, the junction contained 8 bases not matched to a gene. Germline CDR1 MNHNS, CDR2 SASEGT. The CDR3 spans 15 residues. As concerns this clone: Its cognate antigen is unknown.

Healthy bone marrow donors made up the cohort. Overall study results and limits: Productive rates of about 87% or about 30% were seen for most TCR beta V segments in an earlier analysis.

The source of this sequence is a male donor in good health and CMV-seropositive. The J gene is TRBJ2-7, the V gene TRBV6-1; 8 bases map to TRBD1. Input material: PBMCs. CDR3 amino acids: CASSLTGVVAYEQYF. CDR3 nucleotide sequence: TGTGCCAGCAGTTTGACAGGGGTGGTAGCCTACGAGCAGTACTTC.